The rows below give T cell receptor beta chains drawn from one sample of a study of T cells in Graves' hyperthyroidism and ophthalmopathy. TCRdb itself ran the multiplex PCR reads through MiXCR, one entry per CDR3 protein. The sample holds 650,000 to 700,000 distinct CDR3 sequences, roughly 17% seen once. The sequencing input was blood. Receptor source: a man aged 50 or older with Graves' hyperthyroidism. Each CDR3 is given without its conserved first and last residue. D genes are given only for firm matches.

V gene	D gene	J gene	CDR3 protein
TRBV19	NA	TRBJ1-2	ASNEGYGYT
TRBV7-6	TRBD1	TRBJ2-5	ASSSWDSYQETQY
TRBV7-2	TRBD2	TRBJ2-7	ASSLGLAFAEQY
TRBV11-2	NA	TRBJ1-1	ASSLGPGRNTEAF
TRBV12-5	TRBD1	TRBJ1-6	ASGPLVGTAYNSPLH
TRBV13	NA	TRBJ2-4	ASSSRGHLSAKNIQY
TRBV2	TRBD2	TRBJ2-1	ASRRLAAEQF
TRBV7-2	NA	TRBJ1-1	ASSVYRDPEAF
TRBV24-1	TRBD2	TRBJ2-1	ATSDPTGREESYNEQF
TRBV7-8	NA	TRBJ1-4	ASRTTGRGEKLF
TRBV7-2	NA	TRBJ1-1	TSSLGSLQRGTEAF
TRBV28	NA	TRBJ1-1	ASLIPYKNTEAF
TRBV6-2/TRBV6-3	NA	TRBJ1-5	ASSPSLVGGQPQH
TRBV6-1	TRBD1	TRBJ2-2	ASTNRGTGPSGGELF
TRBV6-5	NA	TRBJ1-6	ASSYSWSNSPLH
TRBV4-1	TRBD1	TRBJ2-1	ASSPAGTGRINEQF
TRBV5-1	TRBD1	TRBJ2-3	ASSTGQGAGTDTQY
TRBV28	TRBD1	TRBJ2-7	ASSPGQPLEDTYEQY
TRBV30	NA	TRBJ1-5	AWATEGNQPQH
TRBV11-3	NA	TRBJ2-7	ASSLEPGNSYEQY
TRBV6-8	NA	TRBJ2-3	ASSYDRRRTDTQY
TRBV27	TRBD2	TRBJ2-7	ASSVLAGESVEQY
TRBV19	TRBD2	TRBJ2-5	ASSRGTSRETQY
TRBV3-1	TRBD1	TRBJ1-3	ASSQAGQMSPSGNTIY
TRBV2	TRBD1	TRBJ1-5	ASSEQGGQPQH
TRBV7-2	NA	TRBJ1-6	ASSLAQLNNSPLH
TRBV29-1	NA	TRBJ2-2	SVANTGELF
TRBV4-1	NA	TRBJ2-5	ASSQEYNPVQETQY
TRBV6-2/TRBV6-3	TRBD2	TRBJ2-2	ASRARLAADTGELF
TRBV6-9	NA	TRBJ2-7	ASSYRGRAGSYEQY
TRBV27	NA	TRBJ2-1	ASSQELGLHNEQF
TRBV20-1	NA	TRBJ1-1	SVRTDENTEAF
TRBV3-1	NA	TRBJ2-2	ASSQKSSSGFGIGNTGELF
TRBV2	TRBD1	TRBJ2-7	ASHTGGSYEQY
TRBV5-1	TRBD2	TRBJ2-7	ASSGTSEISSYEQY
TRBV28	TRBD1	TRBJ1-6	ASSPETGSNSPLH
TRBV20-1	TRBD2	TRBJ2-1	SAVKLGTSGSRSYNEQF
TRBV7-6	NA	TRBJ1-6	ASSLGALNSPLH
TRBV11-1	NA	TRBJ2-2	ASTLGGISYGELF
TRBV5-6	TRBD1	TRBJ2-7	ASSTTGVYWEQY
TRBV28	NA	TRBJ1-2	ASSKGEYGYT
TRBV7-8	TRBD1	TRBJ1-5	ASSLARTGNQPQH
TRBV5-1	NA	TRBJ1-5	ASSLAGSSNQPQH
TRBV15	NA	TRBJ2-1	ATSRESSSYNEQF
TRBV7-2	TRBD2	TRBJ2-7	ASSGGRRYEQY